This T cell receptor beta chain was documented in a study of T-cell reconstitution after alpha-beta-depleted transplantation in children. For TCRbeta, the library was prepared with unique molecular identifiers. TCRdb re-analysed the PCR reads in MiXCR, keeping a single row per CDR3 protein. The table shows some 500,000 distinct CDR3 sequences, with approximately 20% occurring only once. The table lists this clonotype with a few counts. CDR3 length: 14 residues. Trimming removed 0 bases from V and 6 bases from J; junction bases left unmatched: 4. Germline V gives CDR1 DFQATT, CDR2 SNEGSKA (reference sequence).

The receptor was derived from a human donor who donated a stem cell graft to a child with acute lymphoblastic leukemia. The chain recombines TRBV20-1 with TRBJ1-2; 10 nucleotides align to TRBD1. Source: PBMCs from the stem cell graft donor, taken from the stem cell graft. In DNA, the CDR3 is TGCAGTGCTAGAGAAACGGGGACAGGGGATGGCTACACCTTC. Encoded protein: CSARETGTGDGYTF.